The TCR beta chain described here comes from a study of blood T cell repertoires in COVID-19. TCRdb's copy holds only in-frame clones and misses some; the assay was immunoSEQ multiplex PCR. The repertoire holds more than 400,000 clones, with roughly 87% as singletons. CDR3 length equals 15 residues. Trimming left V 1 base short and J 5 bases short, with 15 bases between. Germline V gives CDR1 SEHNR, CDR2 FQNEAQ (reference sequence). Membership in each cohort depended on participant-reported clinical history. Donors in Cohort 3 counted as recovered after two negative PCRs, clearance, or symptom resolution.

The chain links TRBV7-9 to TRBJ2-7, with D maybe TRBD2 (6 bases). Specimen: PBMCs or T cells enriched from blood (not recorded which). The TCR comes from a man aged 18 to 29 who had recovered from COVID-19. The CDR3 sequence: CASSLVETSFHEQYF. The DNA for the CDR3 is TGTGCCAGCAGCTTAGTCGAGACTAGTTTTCACGAGCAGTACTTC.